This entry concerns a single TCR beta chain. The data originate from a study of blood T cell repertoires in COVID-19. As for the study in general: Specimens from acute and convalescent COVID-19 originated in the United States, Italy and Spain.

Method: immunoSEQ multiplex PCR; TCRdb's copy keeps in-frame clones and lacks some. The data show approximately 70,000 clones, roughly 88% seen once. Germline-derived CDR1 and CDR2 are KGHSH and LQKENI. The germline V and J ends were trimmed by 2 bases and 5 bases, with 9 bases remaining between them. There are 13 residues in the CDR3. This TCR was sampled from a woman aged 55 to 70 with acute or convalescent COVID-19. The rearrangement links TRBV18 to TRBJ2-5, with D perhaps TRBD2 (5 bases). Input material: peripheral blood. CDR3 region: CASSPAGRETQYF. CDR3 coding DNA: TGTGCCAGCTCACCAGCGGGTCGGGAGACCCAGTACTTC.